This TCR beta chain was observed in a study of blood T cell repertoires in COVID-19. Study-wide context: Sites across the United States, Italy and Spain contributed samples from acute and convalescent COVID-19. From T cells, B-cell-depleted T cells, or PBMCs came the material, which was cDNA or gDNA.

Authors' analysis steps: Estimates of nucleated cell counts were drawn from the amplification of reference gene primers. The assay was immunoSEQ multiplex PCR, and TCRdb's table has in-frame clones only and misses some. D and trimming were read from the DNA, whereas the V and J calls and clone size are those reported in that table. Here the sample spans around 84,000 clones, 70% to 90% being singletons. Germline CDR1 and CDR2: SGHDT and YYEEEE. This CDR3 is built from 14 residues. After removal of 3 bases from V and 3 bases from J, the junction contained 5 bases not matched to a gene. The V call is TRBV5-6, the J call TRBJ1-1, with TRBD1 matching 7 bases. Sequencing input: peripheral blood. This TCR derives from a man aged 50-60 years with active COVID-19. The CDR3, as DNA: TGTGCCAGCAGCTCCAGGGGGTATGACACTGAAGCTTTCTTT. Translation: CASSSRGYDTEAFF.